The sequence of this TCR beta chain was determined in a study of T-cell reconstitution after alpha-beta-depleted transplantation in children (dated by TCRdb to about 2016). In the study overall: Using TCR repertoire profiling, the study quantitatively followed how T-cell immune reconstitution unfolded in children after TCRalphabeta/CD19-depleted allogeneic hematopoietic cell transplantation.

From cysteine to phenylalanine, the CDR3 is 16 amino acids long. Of the read, only the CDR3 DNA is kept; its 48 bases are in frame from base 1. V loses 4 bases of germline sequence and J loses 2 bases, and the interval between the two ends is 15 bases. Worth noting for this clonotype: Its target antigen remains unknown. One base away there is no much larger clone; base qualities are not given.

Library preparation was by PCR. Sequencer: Illumina HiSeq 2500. TCR libraries were prepared with molecular barcoding, using unique molecular identifiers to normalize TCRbeta repertoire quantification. TCRdb reworked the public reads: Q25 trimming with fastp, MiXCR clone assembly, productive beta chains retained. Records with the same CDR3 protein are collapsed into one entry carrying the most frequent genes and DNA. The sample includes roughly 590,000 distinct CDR3 sequences, with over 15% observed a single time. Together, the top ten hold about 1.1% of the sample. This chain joins TRBV12-3 or TRBV12-4 to TRBJ1-5, and perhaps TRBD1 as D gene, on 5 matching bases. The sequences come from PBMCs from the stem cell graft donor, collected from the stem cell graft. The sequence came from a human donor who donated a stem cell graft to a child with acute myeloid leukemia. The CDR3 protein: CASSSARTTGNQPQHF. The DNA sequence follows: TGTGCCAGCAGTTCGGCCCGGACAACAGGCAATCAGCCCCAGCATTTT.